This T cell receptor beta chain was retrieved from a study of T cells expressing NK-cell markers. Study-level background: From sorted CD3+CD56+NKG2C+, CD3+CD56+NKG2C- and CD3+CD56-NKG2C+ T cells came the TCR beta repertoires.

Following a re-call of the 5' RACE reads, TCRdb has one entry per CDR3 protein and lacks DNA. This sample's table reports some 150,000 distinct CDR3 sequences. Germline loops: CDR1 DFQATT, CDR2 SNEGSKA (reference sequence). The CDR3 covers 15 residues. Sample: blood T cells: a sorted CD56 or NKG2C T cell subset, CD4+ or CD8+ T cells, or bulk PBMC T cells (not recorded which). This chain joins TRBV20-1 and TRBJ2-5; TCRdb selects TRBD2, and the lack of DNA leaves this call unchecked. The sequence was collected from a man younger than 30 in good health. The CDR3 sequence: CSALTDTSNLETQYF.